This record covers a single TCR beta chain. The repertoire was sequenced with immunoSEQ multiplex PCR; TCRdb's copy has only in-frame clones and lacks some. The table lists approximately 44,000 clones, about 89% of them singletons. This sample stems from a study of T cell changes during pregnancy in multiple sclerosis. Trimming left V 0 bases short and J 4 bases short, with 10 bases between. The CDR3 loop spans 14 amino acids. Germline CDR1 is SGHRS and CDR2 is YFSETQ. The receptor was isolated from a female donor with multiple sclerosis, enrolled in a pregnancy study. This chain links TRBV5-1 with TRBJ1-1, with D perhaps TRBD1 (6 bases). The sample in question was CD4+ T cells from peripheral blood mononuclear cells, obtained in the first trimester of pregnancy. The CDR3, as DNA: TGCGCCAGCAGCTTGGGCAGGGGCCCCACTGAAGCTTTCTTT. Translated: CASSLGRGPTEAFF.